Listed below are T cell receptor beta chains from one sample, sequenced in a study of vaccination effects on CD4 cells after COVID-19. The data were produced by immunoSEQ multiplex PCR, yet TCRdb's version contains in-frame clones alone and is incomplete. The sample includes 20,000 to 30,000 clones, 77% of them seen just once. Which antigens these TCRs recognize remains unknown. The material was CD4+ T cells from PBMCs cultured with HCoV-NL63 spike peptides, obtained before COVID-19 vaccination. These receptors were taken from a human donor who had a prior SARS-CoV-2 infection. CDR3s include the opening cysteine and the closing phenylalanine or tryptophan. A D gene is named only where the DNA matches it firmly.

j_call: TRBJ2-5; v_call: TRBV5-1; d_call: -; cdr3_aa: CASSRGSAETQYF
j_call: TRBJ1-2; v_call: TRBV5-4; d_call: -; cdr3_aa: CASSLGGAWGYTF
j_call: TRBJ2-1; v_call: TRBV11-2; d_call: -; cdr3_aa: CASSLVPLTKNEQFF
j_call: TRBJ2-2; v_call: TRBV2; d_call: TRBD1; cdr3_aa: CASQTGLNTGELFF
j_call: TRBJ1-5; v_call: TRBV6-5; d_call: -; cdr3_aa: CASKGGSSYNQPQHF
j_call: TRBJ2-7; v_call: TRBV3-1/TRBV3-2; d_call: -; cdr3_aa: CASSHRRYEQYF
j_call: TRBJ2-7; v_call: TRBV7-2; d_call: TRBD2; cdr3_aa: CASSLYGRSAYEQYF
j_call: TRBJ1-1; v_call: TRBV30; d_call: -; cdr3_aa: CAWSEGQNTEAFF
j_call: TRBJ2-1; v_call: TRBV29-1; d_call: TRBD2; cdr3_aa: CSVEGRTSGSYNEQFF
j_call: TRBJ2-7; v_call: TRBV5-1; d_call: -; cdr3_aa: CASTSGQYSYEQYF
j_call: TRBJ2-5; v_call: TRBV11-1; d_call: TRBD2; cdr3_aa: CASRHWTSGREETQYF
j_call: TRBJ2-7; v_call: TRBV18; d_call: TRBD2; cdr3_aa: CASSTEGGGYEQYF
j_call: TRBJ2-3; v_call: TRBV18; d_call: -; cdr3_aa: CASSLSEGDTQYF
j_call: TRBJ1-2; v_call: TRBV19; d_call: -; cdr3_aa: CASTTTGNYLNIYYGYTF
j_call: TRBJ1-1; v_call: TRBV6-5; d_call: TRBD1; cdr3_aa: CATLDPGGPQGAFF
j_call: TRBJ2-2; v_call: TRBV18; d_call: -; cdr3_aa: CASSALQNTGELFF
j_call: TRBJ1-4; v_call: TRBV5-1; d_call: -; cdr3_aa: CASSLADGVYGEKLFF
j_call: TRBJ2-7; v_call: TRBV5-4; d_call: TRBD2; cdr3_aa: CASSQGLAGGPKYF
j_call: TRBJ2-7; v_call: TRBV10-3; d_call: TRBD2; cdr3_aa: CAISESPGRGLAGGYEQYF
j_call: TRBJ2-7; v_call: TRBV7-8; d_call: -; cdr3_aa: CASSTGYPLHEQYF
j_call: TRBJ2-7; v_call: TRBV5-1; d_call: -; cdr3_aa: CASSYNPGGEQYF
j_call: TRBJ1-1; v_call: TRBV19; d_call: -; cdr3_aa: CASSVQRNTEAFF